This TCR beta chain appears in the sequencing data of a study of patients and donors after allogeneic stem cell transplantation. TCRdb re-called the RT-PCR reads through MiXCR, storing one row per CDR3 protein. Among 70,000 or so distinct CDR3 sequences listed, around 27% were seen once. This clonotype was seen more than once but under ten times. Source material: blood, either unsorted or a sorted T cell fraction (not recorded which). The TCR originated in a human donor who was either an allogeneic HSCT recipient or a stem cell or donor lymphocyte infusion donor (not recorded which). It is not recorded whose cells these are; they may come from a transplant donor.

In DNA, the CDR3 is TGTGCCAGCAGCATAGGGACTAGCGGGACAGATACGCAGTATTTT. As protein: CASSIGTSGTDTQYF. The chain joins TRBV7-9 to TRBJ2-3; 12 nucleotides align to TRBD2. The CDR3 contains 15 residues. Unmatched junction bases numbered 3, after V lost 5 bases and J lost 3 bases. Germline V gene sequence: CDR1 SEHNR, CDR2 FQNEAQ (reference sequence).